These T cell receptor beta chains were read from a single sample in a study of blood T cells in healthy people across ages. One entry per CDR3 protein results from TCRdb running MiXCR on the 5' RACE reads. The data contain approximately 1,700,000 distinct CDR3 sequences, roughly two fifths of them singletons. Material for sequencing was blood. Receptors were obtained from a human donor in good health. Both conserved end residues are part of each CDR3. The D gene is left open where the match is weak. Not all rows give a size; the values are once, few, many and, for expanded clones, a class.

clone_size,j_call,v_call,d_call,cdr3_nt,cdr3_aa
-,TRBJ2-3,TRBV28,-,TGTGCCAGCAGTTTGCCAATTAGTAGCACAGATACGCAGTATTTT,CASSLPISSTDTQYF
-,TRBJ2-6,TRBV5-1,TRBD1,TGCGCCAGCAGCCTAGGGGGCGACAGGAACGTCCTGACTTTC,CASSLGGDRNVLTF
-,TRBJ2-3,TRBV20-1,TRBD2,TGCAGTGCTAGAGTGGTGGTAGCGGGTCAAGCACAGATACGAGTTCCTCCAGCGTCGCAGTATTTT,CSARVVVAGQAQIRVPPASQYF
-,TRBJ2-5,TRBV3-1,TRBD2,TGTGCCAGCAGCCAAGACTGGTCTAGCGGGGACAAGTACCAAGAGACCCAGTACTTC,CASSQDWSSGDKYQETQYF
many,TRBJ1-1,TRBV20-1,-,TGCAGTGCTAGAATCGGGGAGCTGAACACTGAAGCTTTCTTT,CSARIGELNTEAFF
-,TRBJ2-5,TRBV5-1,TRBD1,TGCGCCAGCAGCTTTGGGCCGACAGGGGGGTATGGAGAGACCCAGTACTTC,CASSFGPTGGYGETQYF
-,TRBJ2-7,TRBV3-1,-,TGTGCCAGCAGCCTAGGACCCATGGGATTCTACGAGCAGTACTTC,CASSLGPMGFYEQYF
-,TRBJ2-2,TRBV7-6,TRBD1,TGTGCCTCGGGCGGCCAGGGGGAAATCACCGGGGAGCTGTTTTTT,CASGGQGEITGELFF
-,TRBJ2-4,TRBV7-2,-,TGCGCCAGCAGCCCCCAAGGGGCGAAGGGGAACATTCAGTACTTC,CASSPQGAKGNIQYF
-,TRBJ1-1,TRBV29-1,-,TGCAGCGTTGATGTGGTCGGGGACACTGAAGCTTTCTTT,CSVDVVGDTEAFF
-,TRBJ2-3,TRBV5-8,-,TGTGCCAGCAGCTCCATCGAGGGACCTCCGAGAGATACGCAGTATTTT,CASSSIEGPPRDTQYF
-,TRBJ2-1,TRBV12-3/TRBV12-4,-,TGTGCCAGCAGTTTTTGGCGGGGAGGTTACAATGAGCAGTTCTTC,CASSFWRGGYNEQFF
-,TRBJ2-7,TRBV4-2,-,TGTGCCAGCAGCCAATTCGGAGGTTCCCCCTACGAGCAGTACTTC,CASSQFGGSPYEQYF
-,TRBJ1-2,TRBV7-2,-,TGTGCCAGCAGCTTAAAGGGGCAGTTATACTATGGCTACACCTTC,CASSLKGQLYYGYTF
few,TRBJ2-7,TRBV20-1,-,TGCAGTGCTAGTCCGCCGAACCCAGCCTACGAGCAGTACTTC,CSASPPNPAYEQYF
-,TRBJ1-4,TRBV29-1,-,TGCAGCGCCTCTCTTAATGAAAAACTGTTTTTT,CSASLNEKLFF
many,TRBJ1-1,TRBV7-2,-,TGTGCCAGCAGCCCGAACTGGGGTAGCACTGAAGCTTTCTTT,CASSPNWGSTEAFF
-,TRBJ2-6,TRBV4-3,TRBD1,TGCGCCAGCAGCCAAAGACAGGGGGCGTCAAGCGGGGCCAACGTCCTGACTTTC,CASSQRQGASSGANVLTF
-,TRBJ2-7,TRBV6-5,TRBD1,TGTGCCAGCAGTTACTCATTCGGGACAGGGAGCTCGGGCTCCTACGAGCAGTACTTC,CASSYSFGTGSSGSYEQYF
few,TRBJ2-2,TRBV4-2,-,TGTGCCAGCAGCCCAGGGGCAACGAACACCGGGGAGCTGTTTTTT,CASSPGATNTGELFF
-,TRBJ2-2,TRBV6-1,-,TGTGCCAGCAGTGGTGAAACCAGGGGCGGATTCCCATTGAACACCGGGGAGCTGTTTTTT,CASSGETRGGFPLNTGELFF
few,TRBJ2-7,TRBV7-9,TRBD2,TGTGCCAGCAGCTTAGCGACGGGGGGGTTAAACTCCTACGAGCAGTACTTC,CASSLATGGLNSYEQYF
-,TRBJ2-1,TRBV9,-,TGTGCCAGCAGCCCACATTTTAGTGAGGAGCAGTTCTTC,CASSPHFSEEQFF
many,TRBJ2-3,TRBV7-8,-,TGCGCCAGCAGCCCAGGGACCTTCACAGATACGCAGTATTTT,CASSPGTFTDTQYF
-,TRBJ2-7,TRBV6-5,-,TGTGCCAGCAGGACGGACGGAGGCTACGAGCAGTACTTC,CASRTDGGYEQYF
-,TRBJ2-1,TRBV20-1,-,TGCAGTGCTAGAGGTTATGGTGTAGAAGAGGGGTGGATGGGTGAGCAGTTCTTC,CSARGYGVEEGWMGEQFF
-,TRBJ2-3,TRBV10-3,TRBD2,TGTGCCATCAGTCCAATTAGCGGGGGAGGAACAGATACGCAGTATTTT,CAISPISGGGTDTQYF
-,TRBJ2-1,TRBV20-1,TRBD1,TGCAGTGCTCCAGACAGGGCTCCCTACAATGAGCAGTTCTTC,CSAPDRAPYNEQFF
once,TRBJ2-7,TRBV28,-,TGTGCCAGCACAACGTCAGGGGGGACTCATGTAGGGCAGTACTTC,CASTTSGGTHVGQYF
-,TRBJ2-3,TRBV29-1,-,TGCAGCGTTGACCTCGGGATGTCGATAGATACGCAGTATTTT,CSVDLGMSIDTQYF
-,TRBJ1-2,TRBV5-1,-,TGCGCCAGCAGCTTGGACCGCCCGGGACCCTATGGCTACACCTTC,CASSLDRPGPYGYTF
few,TRBJ2-1,TRBV7-2,TRBD2,TGTGCCAGCAGCGAGGCTAGCGGGGGGGAGCCCGCAAGGTATGAGCAGTTCTTC,CASSEASGGEPARYEQFF
-,TRBJ2-5,TRBV4-3,-,TGCGCCAGCAGCCAGACAGCGGAACCTTTAAAAGAGACCCAGTACTTC,CASSQTAEPLKETQYF
few,TRBJ2-1,TRBV5-5,-,TGTGCCAGCAGCTTGGGTCTGTCCGCAAATGAGCAGTTCTTC,CASSLGLSANEQFF
-,TRBJ2-7,TRBV20-1,-,TGCAGTGCTAGCGATTTTCAGGGATTCCCCTCCTACGAGCAGTACTTC,CSASDFQGFPSYEQYF
-,TRBJ2-5,TRBV6-2/TRBV6-3,-,TGTGCCAGCACCCCTCAGGGAGAGACCCAGTACTTC,CASTPQGETQYF
-,TRBJ2-1,TRBV7-2,TRBD2,TGCGCCAGCAGCTTAGCGGGGAGTACAGACTCCCTCTTATACAATGAGCAGTTCTTC,CASSLAGSTDSLLYNEQFF
few,TRBJ2-1,TRBV7-9,TRBD2,TGTGCCAGCAGCCTTAGGAGGCTAGCGGATTACAATGAGCAGTTCTTC,CASSLRRLADYNEQFF
once,TRBJ1-1,TRBV21-1,-,TGTGCCAGCAAAGAAGGGACAGGGTCGACTGAAGCTTTCTTT,CASKEGTGSTEAFF